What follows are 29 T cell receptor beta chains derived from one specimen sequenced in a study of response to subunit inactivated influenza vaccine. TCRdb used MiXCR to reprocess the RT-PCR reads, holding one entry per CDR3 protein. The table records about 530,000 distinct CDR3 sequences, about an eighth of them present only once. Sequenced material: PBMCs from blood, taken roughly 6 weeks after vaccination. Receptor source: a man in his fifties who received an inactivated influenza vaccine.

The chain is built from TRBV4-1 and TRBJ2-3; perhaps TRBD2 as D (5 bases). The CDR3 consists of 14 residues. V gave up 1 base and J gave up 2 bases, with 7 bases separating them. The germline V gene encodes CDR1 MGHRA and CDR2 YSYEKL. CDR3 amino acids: CASSQAADTDTQYF. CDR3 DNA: TGCGCCAGCAGCCAAGCAGCGGACACAGATACGCAGTATTTT.

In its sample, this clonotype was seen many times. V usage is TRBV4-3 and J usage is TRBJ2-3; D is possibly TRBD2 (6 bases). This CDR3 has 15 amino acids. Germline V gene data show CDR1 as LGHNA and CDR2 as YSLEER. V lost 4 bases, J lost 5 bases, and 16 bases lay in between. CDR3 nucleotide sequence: TGCGCCAGCAGCCGGGACTCATACTATATAGATACGCAGTATTTT. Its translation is CASSRDSYYIDTQYF.

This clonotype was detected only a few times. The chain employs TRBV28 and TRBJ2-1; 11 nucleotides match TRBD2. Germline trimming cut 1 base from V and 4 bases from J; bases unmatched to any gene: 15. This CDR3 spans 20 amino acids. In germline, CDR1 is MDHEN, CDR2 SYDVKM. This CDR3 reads CASSLLLGLADASAYNEQFF. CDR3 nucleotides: TGTGCCAGCAGTTTATTGTTGGGACTAGCGGACGCCAGCGCATACAATGAGCAGTTCTTC.

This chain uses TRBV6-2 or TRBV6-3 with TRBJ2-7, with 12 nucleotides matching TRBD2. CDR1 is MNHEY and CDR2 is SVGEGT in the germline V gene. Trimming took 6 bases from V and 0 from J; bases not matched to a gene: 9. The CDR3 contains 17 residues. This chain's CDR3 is CASSPGGLAGISYEQYF. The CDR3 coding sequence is TGTGCCAGCAGCCCAGGTGGACTAGCGGGGATCTCCTACGAGCAGTACTTC.

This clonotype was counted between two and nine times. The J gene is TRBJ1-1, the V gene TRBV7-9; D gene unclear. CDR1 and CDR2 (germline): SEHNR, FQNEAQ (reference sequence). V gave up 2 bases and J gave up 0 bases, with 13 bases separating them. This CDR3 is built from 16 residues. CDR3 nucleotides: TGTGCCAGCAGCTTATCTCCCGGGGTAATGAACACTGAAGCTTTCTTT. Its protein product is CASSLSPGVMNTEAFF.

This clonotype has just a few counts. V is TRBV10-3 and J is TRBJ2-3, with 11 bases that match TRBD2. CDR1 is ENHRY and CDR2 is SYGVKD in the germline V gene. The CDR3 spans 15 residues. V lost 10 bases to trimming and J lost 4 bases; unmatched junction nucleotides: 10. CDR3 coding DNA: TGTGCCACCCTACCCGGGACTAGCGGTGCAGATACGCAGTATTTT. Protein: CATLPGTSGADTQYF.

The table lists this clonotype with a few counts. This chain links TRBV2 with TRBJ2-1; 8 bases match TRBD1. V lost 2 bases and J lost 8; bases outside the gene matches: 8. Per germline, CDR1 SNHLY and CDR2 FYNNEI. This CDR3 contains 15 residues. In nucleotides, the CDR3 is TGTGCCAGCAGTGAATATAGGACAGGGAACGATGAGCAGTTCTTC. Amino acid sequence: CASSEYRTGNDEQFF.

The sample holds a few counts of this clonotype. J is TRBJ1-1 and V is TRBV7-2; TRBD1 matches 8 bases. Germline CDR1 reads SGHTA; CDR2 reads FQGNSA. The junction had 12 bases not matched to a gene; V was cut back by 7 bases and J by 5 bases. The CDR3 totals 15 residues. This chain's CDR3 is CASTYTGGSYTEAFF. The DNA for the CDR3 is TGTGCCAGCACCTACACAGGGGGGAGTTATACTGAAGCTTTCTTT.

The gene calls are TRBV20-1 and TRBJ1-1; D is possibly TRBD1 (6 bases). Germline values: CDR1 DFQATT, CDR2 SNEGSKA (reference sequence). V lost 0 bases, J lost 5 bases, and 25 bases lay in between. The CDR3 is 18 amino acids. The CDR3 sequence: CSARDLHGGRGLRTEAFF. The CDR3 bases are TGCAGTGCTAGAGATCTACATGGAGGCAGGGGCTTGAGAACTGAAGCTTTCTTT.

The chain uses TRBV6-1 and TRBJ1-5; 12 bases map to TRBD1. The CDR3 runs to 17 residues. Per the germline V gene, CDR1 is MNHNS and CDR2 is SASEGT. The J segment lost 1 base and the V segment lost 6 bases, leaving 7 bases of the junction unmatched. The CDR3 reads CASSPGTGGLSNQPQHF. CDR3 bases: TGTGCCAGCAGCCCCGGGACAGGGGGCTTAAGCAATCAGCCCCAGCATTTT.

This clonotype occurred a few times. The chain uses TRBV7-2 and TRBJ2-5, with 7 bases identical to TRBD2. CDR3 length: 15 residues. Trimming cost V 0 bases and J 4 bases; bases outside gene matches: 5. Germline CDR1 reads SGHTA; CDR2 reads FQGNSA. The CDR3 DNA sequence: TGTGCCAGCAGCTTAGCGGGAGGGATGCGAGAGACCCAGTACTTC. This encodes CASSLAGGMRETQYF.

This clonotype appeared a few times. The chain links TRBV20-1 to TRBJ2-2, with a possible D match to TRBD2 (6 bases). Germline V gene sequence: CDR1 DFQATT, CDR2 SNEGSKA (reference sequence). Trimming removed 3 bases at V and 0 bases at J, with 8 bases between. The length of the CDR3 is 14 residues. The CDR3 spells CSASRDSNTGELFF. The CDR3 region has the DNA TGCAGTGCTAGTAGGGACTCGAACACCGGGGAGCTGTTTTTT.

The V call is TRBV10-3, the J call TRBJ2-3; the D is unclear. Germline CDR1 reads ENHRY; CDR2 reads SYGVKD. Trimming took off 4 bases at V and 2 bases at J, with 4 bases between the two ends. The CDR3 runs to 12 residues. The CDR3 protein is CAISGPTDTQYF. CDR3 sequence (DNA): TGTGCCATCAGTGGTCCCACAGATACGCAGTATTTT.

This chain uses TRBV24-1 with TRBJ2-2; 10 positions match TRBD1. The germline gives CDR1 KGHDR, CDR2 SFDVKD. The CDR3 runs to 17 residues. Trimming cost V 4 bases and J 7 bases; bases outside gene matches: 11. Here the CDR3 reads CATSETGTGAYGGELFF. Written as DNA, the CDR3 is TGTGCCACCAGTGAAACCGGGACAGGGGCATATGGCGGGGAGCTGTTTTTT.

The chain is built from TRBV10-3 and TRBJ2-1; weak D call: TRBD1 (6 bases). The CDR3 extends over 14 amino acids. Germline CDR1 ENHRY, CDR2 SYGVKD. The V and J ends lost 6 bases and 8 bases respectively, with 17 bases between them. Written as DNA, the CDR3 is TGTGCCATCAGCAGGAGGACAGTTTTGGATGAGCAGTTCTTC. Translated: CAISRRTVLDEQFF.

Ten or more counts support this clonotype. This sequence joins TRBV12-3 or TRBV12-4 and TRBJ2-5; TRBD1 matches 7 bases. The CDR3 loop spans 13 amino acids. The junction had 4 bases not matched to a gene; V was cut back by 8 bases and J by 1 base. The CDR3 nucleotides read TGTGCCAGCCGCCGGGACAGCCAAGAGACCCAGTACTTC. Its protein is CASRRDSQETQYF.

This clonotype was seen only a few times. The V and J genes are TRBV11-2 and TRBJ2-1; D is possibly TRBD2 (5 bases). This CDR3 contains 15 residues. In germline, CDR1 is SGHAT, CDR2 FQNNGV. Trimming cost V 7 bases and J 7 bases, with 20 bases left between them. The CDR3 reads CASILGGLKVNEQFF. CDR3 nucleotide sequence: TGTGCCAGCATCCTTGGCGGACTCAAGGTAAATGAGCAGTTCTTC.

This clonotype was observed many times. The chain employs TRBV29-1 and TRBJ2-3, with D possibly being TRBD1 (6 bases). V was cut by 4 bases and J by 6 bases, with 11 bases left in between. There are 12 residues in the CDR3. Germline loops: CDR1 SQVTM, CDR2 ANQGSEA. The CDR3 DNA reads TGCAGCGTTGCAGGGGCGGTCGATACGCAGTATTTT. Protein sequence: CSVAGAVDTQYF.

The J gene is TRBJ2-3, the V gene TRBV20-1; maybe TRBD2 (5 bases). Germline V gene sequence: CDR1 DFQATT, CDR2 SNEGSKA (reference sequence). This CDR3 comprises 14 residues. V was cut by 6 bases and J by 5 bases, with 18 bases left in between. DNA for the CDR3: TGCAGTGCGGTAGGAGGATACTACGGAGATACGCAGTATTTT. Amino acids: CSAVGGYYGDTQYF.

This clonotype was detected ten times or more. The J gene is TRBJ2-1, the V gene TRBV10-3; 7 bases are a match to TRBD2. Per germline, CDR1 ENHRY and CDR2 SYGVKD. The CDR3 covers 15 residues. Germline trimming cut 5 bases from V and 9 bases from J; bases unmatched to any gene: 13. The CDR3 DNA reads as TGTGCCATCAGTCCAAGCGGGGCCCCCCTCTTTGAGCAGTTCTTC. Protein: CAISPSGAPLFEQFF.

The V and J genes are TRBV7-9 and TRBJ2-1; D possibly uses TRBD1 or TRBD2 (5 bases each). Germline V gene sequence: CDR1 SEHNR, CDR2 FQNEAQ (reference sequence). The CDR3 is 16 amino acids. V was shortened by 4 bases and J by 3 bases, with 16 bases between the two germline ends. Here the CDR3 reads CASSSLRDPDYNEQFF. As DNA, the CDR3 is TGTGCCAGCAGCTCTCTCCGGGACCCGGACTACAATGAGCAGTTCTTC.

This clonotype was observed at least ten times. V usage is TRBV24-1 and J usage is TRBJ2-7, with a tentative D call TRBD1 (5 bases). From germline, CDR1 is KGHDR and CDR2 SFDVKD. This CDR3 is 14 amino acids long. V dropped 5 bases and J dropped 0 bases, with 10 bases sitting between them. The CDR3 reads CATSGGANSYEQYF. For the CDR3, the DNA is TGTGCCACCAGTGGTGGGGCCAACTCCTACGAGCAGTACTTC.

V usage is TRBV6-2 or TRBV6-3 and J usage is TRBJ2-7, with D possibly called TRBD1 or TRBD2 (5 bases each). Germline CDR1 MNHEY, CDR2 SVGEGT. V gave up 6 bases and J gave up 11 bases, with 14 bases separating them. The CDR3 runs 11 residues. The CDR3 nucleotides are TGTGCCAGCAGCCAAGGGACCCTAGAGTACTTC. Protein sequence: CASSQGTLEYF.

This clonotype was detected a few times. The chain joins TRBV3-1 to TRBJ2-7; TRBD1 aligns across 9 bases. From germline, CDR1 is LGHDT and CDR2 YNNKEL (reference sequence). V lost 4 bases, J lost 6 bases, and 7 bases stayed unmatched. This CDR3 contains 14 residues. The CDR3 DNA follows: TGTGCCAGCAGCCCACTGGGACAGGGCGGCGAGCAGTACTTC. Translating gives CASSPLGQGGEQYF.

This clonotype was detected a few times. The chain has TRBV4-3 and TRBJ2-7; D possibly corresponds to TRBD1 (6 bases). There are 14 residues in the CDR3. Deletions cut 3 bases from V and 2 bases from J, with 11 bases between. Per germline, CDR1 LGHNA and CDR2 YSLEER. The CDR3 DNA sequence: TGCGCCAGCAGCCAGGCGACAGGAACCTACGAGCAGTACTTC. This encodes CASSQATGTYEQYF.

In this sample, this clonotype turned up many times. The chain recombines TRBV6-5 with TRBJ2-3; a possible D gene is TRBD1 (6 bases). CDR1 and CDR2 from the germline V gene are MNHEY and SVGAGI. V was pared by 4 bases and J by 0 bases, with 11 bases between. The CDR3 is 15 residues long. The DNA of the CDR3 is TGTGCCAGCAGTTGGACAGCGCCGAGCACAGATACGCAGTATTTT. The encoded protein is CASSWTAPSTDTQYF.

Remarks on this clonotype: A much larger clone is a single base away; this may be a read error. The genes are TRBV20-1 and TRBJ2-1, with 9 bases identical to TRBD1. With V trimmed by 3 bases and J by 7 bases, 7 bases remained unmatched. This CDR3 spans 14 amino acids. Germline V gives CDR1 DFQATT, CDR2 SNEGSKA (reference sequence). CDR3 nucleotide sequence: TGCAGTGCTAGTGACAGGGGGTGTATAAATGAGCAGTTCTTC. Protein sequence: CSASDRGCINEQFF.

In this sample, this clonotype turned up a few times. The CDR3 sequence is CAISDGRYEQYF. The DNA of the CDR3 is TGTGCCATCAGTGATGGGCGGTACGAGCAGTACTTC. The chain joins TRBV10-3 to TRBJ2-7; D gene ambiguous. The V gene lost 3 bases and the J gene lost 4 bases, with 7 bases spanning the gap. This CDR3 has 12 residues. The germline V gene has CDR1 ENHRY and CDR2 SYGVKD.

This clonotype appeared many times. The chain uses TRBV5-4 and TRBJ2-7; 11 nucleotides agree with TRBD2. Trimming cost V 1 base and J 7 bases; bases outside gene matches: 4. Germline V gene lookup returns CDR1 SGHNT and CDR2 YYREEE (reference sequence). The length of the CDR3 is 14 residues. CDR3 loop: CASSLLAGGREQYF. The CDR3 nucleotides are TGTGCCAGCAGCTTGCTAGCGGGAGGTAGAGAGCAGTACTTC. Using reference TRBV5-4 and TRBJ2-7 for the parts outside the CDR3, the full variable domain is ETGVTQSPTHLIKTRGQQVTLRCSSQSGHNTVSWYQQALGQGPQFIFQYYREEENGRGNFPPRFSGLQFPNYSSELNVNALELDDSALYLCASSLLAGGREQYFGPGTRLTVT.